The clone carrying this T cell receptor beta chain showed up just a few times. The data were obtained in a study of CD8+CD57+ T cells in acquired aplastic anemia. CDR3 length equals 17 residues. Germline V CDR1 and CDR2: SGHVS, FQNEAQ. V lost 2 bases and J 3 bases, leaving 19 bases between the germline ends. Patients sequenced had flow cytometry evidence of CD8+CD57+ cell expansion. Genomic DNA acted as the template from which TCR beta VDJ combination and CDR3 sequence profiling were carried out. TCRdb re-called the reads through MiXCR, storing one row per CDR3 protein. The repertoire has 170,000 or so distinct CDR3 sequences, 40% to 50% of them found once; the top ten carry 25% to 40%.

Source material: sorted CD4+, CD8+, or CD8+CD57+ T cells (not recorded which) from PBMCs. The chain employs TRBV7-8 and TRBJ1-2, with TRBD1 as a possible D gene (5 bases). This clonotype was sampled from a human donor with aplastic anemia. The chain's CDR3 is CASSLSPRGLADYGYTF. DNA of the CDR3: TGTGCCAGCAGCTTATCACCGAGGGGACTGGCTGACTATGGCTACACCTTC.